This T cell receptor beta chain was retrieved from a study of blood T cell repertoires in COVID-19. Some clones are missing from TCRdb's copy, which holds only in-frame ones; the method was immunoSEQ multiplex PCR. The sample includes tens of thousands of clones, approximately 91% of them seen just once. Germline V gene lookup returns CDR1 SGHAT and CDR2 FQNNGV. The CDR3 contains 18 residues. J gave up 3 bases and V 3 bases, and 13 bases lay outside the gene matches. Sequenced material: peripheral blood. This chain uses TRBV11-2 with TRBJ2-7, with 11 bases aligning to TRBD1. The source is an older woman with active COVID-19. CDR3 amino acids: CASSFLGQGALSGYEQYF. CDR3 sequence (DNA): TGTGCCAGCAGCTTCCTCGGACAGGGGGCCCTTTCTGGCTACGAGCAGTACTTC.